The 25 T cell receptor beta chains in this list originate from one sample, sequenced in a study of blood T cells in healthy people across ages. The use of a sample-barcoded 5' primer and a J-beta primer mix characterized a second PCR of roughly 6 to 11 cycles. TCRdb called the 5' RACE reads again in MiXCR, with one record for every CDR3 protein. The table records more than 900,000 distinct CDR3 sequences, about 25% of them present only once. These data were also reused for a study on T cells of mothers and their children.

The material sequenced was blood. These TCRs come from a girl aged 2-15 years in good health.

This clonotype turned up a few times. This sequence joins TRBV15 and TRBJ2-1, with D possibly called TRBD1 or TRBD2 (5 bases each). V was pared by 0 bases and J by 9 bases, with 9 bases between. This CDR3 comprises 13 residues. Germline CDR1 LNHNV, CDR2 YYDKDF (reference sequence). CDR3 loop: CATSRDRAGEQFF. The CDR3 bases are TGTGCCACCAGCAGAGACAGGGCGGGTGAGCAGTTCTTC.

V gene TRBV10-3 combines with J gene TRBJ2-4; D gene ambiguous. V was cut by 2 bases and J by 7 bases, with 9 bases left in between. This CDR3 has 13 residues. In germline, CDR1 is ENHRY, CDR2 SYGVKD. CDR3 DNA: TGTGCCATCAGTGAGCTGTTGAGCAACATTCAGTACTTC. Protein: CAISELLSNIQYF.

The gene calls are TRBV27 and TRBJ2-7; D is tentatively TRBD1 or TRBD2 (5 bases each). Germline values: CDR1 MNHEY, CDR2 SMNVEV (reference sequence). V lost 3 bases, J lost 3 bases, and 15 bases lay in between. The CDR3 covers 15 residues. CDR3 in amino acids: CASSFIPGPLYEQYF. The CDR3, as DNA: TGTGCCAGCAGTTTTATTCCGGGACCCCTCTACGAGCAGTACTTC.

The rearrangement links TRBV6-6 to TRBJ2-3, with D perhaps matching TRBD1 (6 bases). CDR3 length equals 14 residues. With 2 bases removed from V and 6 bases from J, the gap between germline ends came to 12 bases. CDR1 is MNHNY, CDR2 SVGAGI, per germline (reference sequence). The CDR3 sequence: CASSYIQGVDTQYF. As DNA, the CDR3 is TGTGCCAGCAGTTACATACAGGGCGTCGATACGCAGTATTTT.

This clonotype came up a few times. This rearrangement joins TRBV6-5 to TRBJ1-4; tentative D call: TRBD1 (5 bases). Germline CDR1 MNHEY, CDR2 SVGAGI. With 2 bases removed from V and 4 bases from J, the gap between germline ends came to 8 bases. This CDR3 comprises 14 residues. The CDR3 protein is CASSYGGNNEKLFF. CDR3 DNA: TGTGCCAGCAGTTACGGGGGTAATAATGAAAAACTGTTTTTT.

This clonotype came up a few times. V is TRBV18 and J is TRBJ2-7; either TRBD1 or TRBD2 may fit D (5 bases each). CDR3 size: 16 residues. CDR1 and CDR2 (germline): KGHSH, LQKENI. Between the trimmed V and J ends, which lost 3 bases and 5 bases, there was a span of 20 bases. CDR3 region: CASSPELGLPGHEQYF. The CDR3 coding sequence is TGTGCCAGCTCACCGGAGTTGGGCCTCCCGGGACACGAGCAGTACTTC.

This clonotype occurred a few times. This sequence joins TRBV29-1 and TRBJ1-5; a weak D match, TRBD1 (5 bases). CDR3 length equals 15 residues. The V gene lost 7 bases and the J gene lost 9 bases, with 25 bases spanning the gap. The germline CDR1 and CDR2 sequences are SQVTM and ANQGSEA. The chain's CDR3 is CSDTTRDREVGPQHF. The CDR3 DNA is TGCAGCGATACTACCCGGGACCGGGAAGTGGGGCCCCAGCATTTT.

This clonotype was counted between two and nine times. An end of the junction differs from the germline gene, which may be a read error. The chain employs TRBV7-6 and TRBJ2-5, with D possibly matching TRBD1 (7 bases). Looked up from germline, CDR1 is SGHVS and CDR2 is FNYEAQ. This CDR3 has 13 amino acids. The DNA of the CDR3 is TGTGCCACCAGCAGGGGGGATGGGGAGACCCAGTACTTC. Amino acid sequence: CATSRGDGETQYF.

The chain has TRBV7-2 and TRBJ2-7, with 12 bases lining up with TRBD1. The CDR3 spans 18 residues. V dropped 4 bases and J dropped 2; count of bases not matched to a gene: 12. Germline CDR1 SGHTA, CDR2 FQGNSA. The CDR3 is CASSYTGTGGFGAYEQYF. The CDR3 DNA sequence: TGTGCCAGCAGCTACACCGGGACAGGGGGCTTTGGGGCCTACGAGCAGTACTTC.

Notes on this clonotype: Mismatch with germline at one junction end may stem from a read error. The J gene is TRBJ2-5, the V gene TRBV7-9; 8 bases map to TRBD2. The CDR3 has 15 residues. Germline-derived CDR1 and CDR2 are SEHNR and FQNEAQ (reference sequence). CDR3 loop: CVSSLGLGMEETQYF. The CDR3 bases are TGTGTCAGCAGCTTGGGACTAGGAATGGAAGAGACCCAGTACTTC. Full variable domain (outside the CDR3, taken from reference TRBV7-9 and TRBJ2-5): DTGVSQNPRHKITKRGQNVTFRCDPISEHNRLYWYRQTLGQGPEFLTYFQNEAQLEKSRLLSDRFSAERPKGSFSTLEIQRTEQGDSAMYLCVSSLGLGMEETQYFGPGTRLLVL.

This clonotype occurred a few times. The chain is built from TRBV6-2 or TRBV6-3 and TRBJ2-5; possibly TRBD2 for D (7 bases). This CDR3 is built from 15 residues. V was shortened by 8 bases and J by 3 bases, with 19 bases between the two germline ends. The germline V gene encodes CDR1 MNHEY and CDR2 SVGEGT. This CDR3 reads CASALRGAVEETQYF. The CDR3, as DNA: TGTGCCAGCGCTCTACGGGGGGCAGTCGAAGAGACCCAGTACTTC.

The rearrangement joins TRBV7-2 to TRBJ2-3; D may be TRBD2 (7 bases). Trimming left V 2 bases short and J 1 base short, with 10 bases between. The germline CDR1 and CDR2 sequences are SGHTA and FQGNSA. The CDR3 loop spans 15 amino acids. Written as DNA, the CDR3 is TGTGCCAGCAGCTTATGGGGGGGCGGCACAGATACGCAGTATTTT. Translating it yields CASSLWGGGTDTQYF.

The chain joins TRBV4-2 to TRBJ2-6; TRBD2 might be the D (6 bases). Germline CDR1 is LGHNA and CDR2 is YNFKEQ. This CDR3 is built from 16 residues. V was trimmed by 0 bases and J by 3 bases, leaving 9 bases between them. The CDR3 DNA sequence: TGTGCCAGCAGCCAAGAATGGAGGGATGGGGCCAACGTCCTGACTTTC. Its translation: CASSQEWRDGANVLTF.

The V gene is TRBV7-9, the J gene TRBJ2-1; no firm D call. Between the trimmed V and J ends, which lost 6 bases and 6 bases, there was a span of 18 bases. This CDR3 has 15 amino acids. Germline assignment: CDR1 SEHNR and CDR2 FQNEAQ (reference sequence). This chain's CDR3 is CASSGPVAVGNEQFF. The CDR3 DNA reads TGTGCCAGCAGTGGACCGGTAGCTGTGGGCAATGAGCAGTTCTTC.

The V gene is TRBV20-1, the J gene TRBJ2-5; D perhaps matches TRBD2 (6 bases). This CDR3 has 12 residues. CDR1 DFQATT and CDR2 SNEGSKA come from the germline V gene (reference sequence). Trimming stripped 5 bases from V and 11 bases from J, with 18 bases between. The chain's CDR3 is CSASLLPGEQYF. The CDR3 DNA sequence: TGCAGTGCTTCTCTTCTACCGGGGGAGCAGTACTTC.

Here the CDR3 DNA reads TGTGCCAGCAGTTACCCTGGGGGCCTTCCTCAAGAGACCCAGTACTTC. Its protein is CASSYPGGLPQETQYF. The rearrangement joins TRBV6-6 to TRBJ2-5, with a tentative D call TRBD1 (6 bases). The V and J ends lost 2 bases and 2 bases respectively, with 15 bases between them. CDR1 and CDR2 (germline): MNHNY, SVGAGI (reference sequence). The length of the CDR3 is 16 residues.

The chain carries TRBV20-1 and TRBJ2-5; 14 bases fit TRBD2. The better agreement between TRBJ2-7 and the DNA end casts doubt on the J call. Germline V gives CDR1 DFQATT, CDR2 SNEGSKA (reference sequence). The CDR3 has 17 residues. Here the CDR3 DNA reads TGCAGTGCTAGAGGGACTAGCGGGGGGATACCCACCTACGAGCAGTACTTC. Residues: CSARGTSGGIPTYEQYF.

V usage is TRBV27 and J usage is TRBJ1-2; tentatively, D is TRBD1 (5 bases). This CDR3 has 11 residues. Trimming stripped 8 bases from V and 7 bases from J, with 11 bases between. Germline V lookup: CDR1 MNHEY, CDR2 SMNVEV (reference sequence). CDR3 sequence (DNA): TGTGCCAGCCGGTTCGGGGGTGGCTACACCTTC. Translating it yields CASRFGGGYTF.

This clonotype turned up a few times. V and J are TRBV13 and TRBJ2-5; unclear D gene. V was trimmed by 4 bases and J by 3 bases, leaving 12 bases between them. This CDR3 spans 14 amino acids. CDR1 and CDR2 from the germline V gene are PRHDT and FYEKMQ (reference sequence). CDR3 loop: CASSSPSVEETQYF. CDR3 DNA: TGTGCCAGCAGCTCCCCCTCGGTAGAAGAGACCCAGTACTTC.

This chain uses TRBV29-1 with TRBJ2-1; 7 nucleotides align to TRBD1. CDR1 and CDR2 (germline): SQVTM, ANQGSEA. The CDR3 totals 12 residues. V shed 4 bases, J shed 9 bases, and the junction held 6 bases outside the gene matches. The CDR3 loop is CSVGQGRGEQFF. CDR3 DNA sequence: TGCAGCGTTGGACAGGGCCGCGGTGAGCAGTTCTTC.

This chain's CDR3 is CSARNATNEKLFF. In nucleotides, the CDR3 is TGCAGTGCTAGAAACGCAACTAATGAAAAACTGTTTTTT. The chain carries TRBV20-1 and TRBJ1-4; D not certain. Germline loops: CDR1 DFQATT, CDR2 SNEGSKA (reference sequence). CDR3 length equals 13 residues. Between the trimmed V and J ends, which lost 2 bases and 0 bases, there was a span of 4 bases.

This clonotype has a single count. One end of the junction does not line up with germline, which may come from a read error. This rearrangement joins TRBV28 to TRBJ2-1, with TRBD2 matching over 13 bases. This CDR3 contains 19 residues. Germline-derived CDR1 and CDR2 are MDHEN and SYDVKM. The CDR3 region is CASSSKLAGGPGSYSEQFF. The CDR3 region has the DNA TGTGCCAGCAGTTCTAAACTAGCGGGAGGGCCGGGCTCCTACAGTGAGCAGTTCTTC.

The gene calls are TRBV2 and TRBJ2-5; TRBD1 is a possible D gene (6 bases). The tail of the sequence fits TRBJ2-7 better, so the J call may be wrong. Germline V gene data show CDR1 as SNHLY and CDR2 as FYNNEI. The CDR3 is 12 residues long. CDR3 residues: CARGASEYEQYF. The CDR3 DNA reads TGTGCCAGGGGGGCCAGTGAGTACGAGCAGTACTTC.

The chain uses TRBV7-2 and TRBJ2-7; a weak D match, TRBD2 (5 bases). V was pared by 1 base and J by 8 bases, with 12 bases between. CDR1 is SGHTA and CDR2 is FQGNSA in the germline V gene. The CDR3 consists of 13 residues. The CDR3 sequence: CASSLGGGSQQYF. The DNA of the CDR3 is TGTGCCAGCAGCTTAGGTGGAGGCTCCCAGCAGTACTTC.

This clonotype was seen at least ten times. The genes are TRBV9 and TRBJ2-1; 9 bases line up with TRBD2. Germline CDR1 SGDLS, CDR2 YYNGEE. The CDR3 length is 15 residues. V lost 3 bases to trimming and J lost 7 bases; unmatched junction nucleotides: 8. In DNA form, the CDR3 reads TGTGCCAGCAGCGCAAGCGGGGGGCCGGGTAATGAGCAGTTCTTC. It is translated as CASSASGGPGNEQFF. The full variable domain, with the rest looked up from reference TRBV9 and TRBJ2-1, is DSGVTQTPKHLITATGQRVTLRCSPRSGDLSVYWYQQSLDQGLQFLIQYYNGEERAKGNILERFSAQQFPDLHSELNLSSLELGDSALYFCASSASGGPGNEQFFGPGTRLTVL.